The 5 T cell receptor beta chains reported below all come from one sample, sequenced in a study of CD8+CD57+ T cells in acquired aplastic anemia. Only patients with CD8+CD57+ cell expansion on flow cytometry were chosen for sequencing. According to the study, genomic DNA was the template for TCR beta VDJ and CDR3 profiling. MiXCR, run by TCRdb on the reads, gives a single entry per CDR3 protein. In the table there are hundreds of thousands of distinct CDR3 sequences, roughly 34% of which are singletons. The specimen was sorted CD4+, CD8+, or CD8+CD57+ T cells (not recorded which) from PBMCs. The receptor set was obtained from a human donor with aplastic anemia.

The table lists this clonotype with a few counts. The chain carries TRBV12-3 or TRBV12-4 and TRBJ2-2; 8 bases map to TRBD1. The CDR3 has 16 residues. The V and J ends lost 4 bases and 5 bases, in that order; junction bases with no gene match: 9. The CDR3 loop reads CASSSGQGVNTGELFF. The CDR3 coding sequence is TGTGCCAGCAGTTCCGGACAGGGTGTGAATACCGGGGAGCTGTTTTTT.

This clonotype showed up many times. The chain combines TRBV20-1 with TRBJ1-6; D ambiguous. V was clipped by 0 bases and J by 8 bases, with 5 bases between them. Germline loops: CDR1 DFQATT, CDR2 SNEGSKA (reference sequence). The CDR3 length is 12 residues. CDR3 DNA sequence: TGCAGTGCTAGAGACCGGGATTCACCCCTCCACTTT. Translation gives CSARDRDSPLHF.

This chain joins TRBV2 and TRBJ2-7; possibly TRBD1 for D (5 bases). V lost 8 bases to trimming and J lost 0 bases, with 14 bases between them. The CDR3 extends over 14 amino acids. CDR1 SNHLY and CDR2 FYNNEI come from the germline V gene. CDR3 protein: CASRQDTSSYEQYF. CDR3 DNA sequence: TGTGCCAGCCGCCAGGACACCAGCTCCTACGAGCAGTACTTC.

This clonotype has at least ten counts. DNA of the CDR3: TGTGCCAGCAGCGTGGGCCCCACTAACTATGGCTACACCTTC. Residues: CASSVGPTNYGYTF. The genes are TRBV9 and TRBJ1-2; D gene ambiguous. The CDR3 runs 14 residues. Deletions cut 2 bases from V and 0 bases from J, with 8 bases between. CDR1 and CDR2 from the germline V gene are SGDLS and YYNGEE.

CDR3 in DNA: TGTGCCAGCAGTCGCCGAGGAGGGGGGTCTGCTGAAGCTTTCTTT. Translating gives CASSRRGGGSAEAFF. The chain recombines TRBV14 with TRBJ1-1; a possible D gene is TRBD1 (6 bases). The ends were cut back, 6 bases at V and 6 bases at J, with 20 bases in the middle. Germline values: CDR1 SGHDN, CDR2 FVKESK. This CDR3 has 15 residues.